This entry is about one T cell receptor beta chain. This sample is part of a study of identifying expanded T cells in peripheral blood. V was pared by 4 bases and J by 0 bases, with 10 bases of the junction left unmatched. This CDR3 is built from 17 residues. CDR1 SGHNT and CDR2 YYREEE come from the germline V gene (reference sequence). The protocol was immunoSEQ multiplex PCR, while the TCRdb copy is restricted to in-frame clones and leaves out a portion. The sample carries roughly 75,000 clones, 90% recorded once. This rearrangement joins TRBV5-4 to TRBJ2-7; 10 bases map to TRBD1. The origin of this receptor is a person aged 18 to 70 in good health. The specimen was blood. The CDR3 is CASSPGQGSGISYEQYF. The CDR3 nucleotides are TGTGCCAGCAGCCCGGGACAGGGGTCGGGTATCTCCTACGAGCAGTACTTC.